Listed below are T cell receptor beta chains from one sample, sequenced in a study of vaccination effects on CD4 cells after COVID-19. These receptors' targets are unknown. Clones were read by immunoSEQ multiplex PCR, and TCRdb kept only the in-frame ones, dropping some. Among about 73,000 clones, more than 60% were seen once, and the ten largest hold 10%. This specimen was CD4+ T cells from PBMCs cultured with SARS-CoV-2 spike peptides, taken before COVID-19 vaccination. These receptors originate from a human donor who received a COVID-19 vaccine. Each CDR3 is given with its conserved first and last residue.

13,TRBV18,CASTPGQGETQYF
15,TRBV2,CASRTRDSGNSPLHF
16,TRBV6-6,CASSYSGGQVTGELFF
14,TRBV4-1,CASSQGTVQETQYF
16,TRBV24-1,CATSYRDGGGRNEQFF
14,TRBV5-4,CASSLMATNEKLFF
15,TRBV11-3,CASSFRQGLNYGYTF
13,TRBV2,CASSLIAGNEQFF
11,TRBV20-1,CGSRQGYGYTF
17,TRBV5-1,CASSPGLAGGVADTQYF
18,TRBV5-1,CASSRRTGGLTGVGELFF
16,TRBV4-1,CASSSRLAGGQETQYF
14,TRBV6-5,CASSSQDTNTEAFF
11,TRBV3-1/TRBV3-2,CASSPGIEAFF
16,TRBV25-1,CASSDSRGTTNEKLFF
14,TRBV7-8,CASHADGSNYGYTF
14,TRBV9,CASSGDLARNEQFF
14,TRBV6-5,CASSQTGGVEKLFF
10,TRBV20-1,CGGGLDEQFF
16,TRBV24-1,CATSDGGNRGPETQYF
15,TRBV18,CASSPLDRGNSPLHF
13,TRBV19,CASSIIVDTEAFF
18,TRBV7-2,CASRVRGDSLVNTGELFF
14,TRBV7-2,CASSVRDGQETQYF